One and the same sample provided the 2 T cell receptor beta chains below, sequenced in a study of T cells in localized non-small cell lung cancer. Clones were sequenced by immunoSEQ multiplex PCR, and TCRdb holds only the in-frame ones, with some missing. The repertoire holds about 30,000 clones, with around 89% as singletons. The sequencing used peripheral blood, collected before any cancer treatment. The receptors derive from a female donor over 55 with stage III squamous cell lung carcinoma.

V gene TRBV7-9 combines with J gene TRBJ2-4; D call uncertain. Trimming shortened V by 8 bases and J by 6 bases, and 11 bases separated the two germline ends. Per germline, CDR1 SEHNR and CDR2 FQNEAQ (reference sequence). There are 12 residues in the CDR3. The CDR3 sequence: CASSNEANIQYF. The CDR3, as DNA: TGTGCCAGCTCCAATGAGGCAAACATTCAGTACTTC.

The V call is TRBV7-6, the J call TRBJ1-3; 8 bases line up with TRBD1. V trimming: 0 bases; J trimming: 0 bases; junction bases outside the gene matches: 7. This CDR3 is built from 18 residues. Germline values: CDR1 SGHVS, CDR2 FNYEAQ. The CDR3 region is CASSLAPGTGYSGNTIYF. CDR3 sequence (DNA): TGTGCCAGCAGCTTAGCCCCCGGGACAGGCTACTCTGGAAACACCATATATTTT. The full variable domain, with the rest looked up from reference TRBV7-6 and TRBJ1-3, is GAGVSQSPRYKVTKRGQDVALRCDPISGHVSLYWYRQALGQGPEFLTYFNYEAQQDKSGLPNDRFSAERPEGSISTLTIQRTEQRDSAMYRCASSLAPGTGYSGNTIYFGEGSWLTVV.